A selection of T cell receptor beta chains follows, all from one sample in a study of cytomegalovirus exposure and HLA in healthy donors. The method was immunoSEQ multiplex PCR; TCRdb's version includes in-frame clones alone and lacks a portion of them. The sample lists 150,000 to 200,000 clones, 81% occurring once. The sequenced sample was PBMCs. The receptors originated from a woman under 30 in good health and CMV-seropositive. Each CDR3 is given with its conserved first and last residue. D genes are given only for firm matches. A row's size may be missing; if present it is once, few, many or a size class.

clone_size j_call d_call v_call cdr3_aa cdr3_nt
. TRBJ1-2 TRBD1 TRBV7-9 CASSLGTGSGYTF TGTGCCAGCAGCTTAGGGACAGGGAGTGGCTACACCTTC
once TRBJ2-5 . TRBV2 CASNRARETQYF TGTGCCAGCAACCGTGCGAGGGAGACCCAGTACTTC
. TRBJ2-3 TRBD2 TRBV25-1 CASSESLLAGGRADTQYF TGTGCCAGCAGTGAATCCTTACTAGCGGGGGGGCGCGCAGATACGCAGTATTTT
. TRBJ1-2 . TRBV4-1 CASSQDIYYGYTF TGCGCCAGCAGCCAAGATATTTACTATGGCTACACCTTC
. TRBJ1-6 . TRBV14 CASSQDMGGGSPLHF TGTGCCAGCAGCCAAGATATGGGTGGAGGCTCACCCCTCCACTTT
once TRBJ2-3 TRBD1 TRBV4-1 CASSQTGQPNTDTQYF TGCGCCAGCAGCCAAACGGGACAGCCAAATACAGATACGCAGTATTTT
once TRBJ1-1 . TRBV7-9 CASSPKGPNTEAFF TGTGCCAGCAGTCCTAAGGGGCCGAACACTGAAGCTTTCTTT
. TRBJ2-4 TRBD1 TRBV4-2 CASSRGQRLAKNIQYF TGTGCCAGCAGCCGGGGACAGCGTCTAGCCAAAAACATTCAGTACTTC
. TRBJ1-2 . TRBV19 CASSVSAGEGYGYTF TGTGCCAGTAGTGTAAGCGCAGGGGAAGGGTATGGCTACACCTTC
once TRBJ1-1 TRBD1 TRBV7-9 CASSLVTGGEAFF TGTGCCAGCAGCTTAGTGACAGGGGGAGAAGCTTTCTTT
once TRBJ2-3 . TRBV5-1 CASTPGWTDTQYF TGCGCCAGCACCCCCGGTTGGACAGATACGCAGTATTTT
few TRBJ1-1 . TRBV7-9 CASSAVRVSEAFF TGTGCCAGCAGCGCTGTGCGAGTGAGTGAAGCTTTCTTT
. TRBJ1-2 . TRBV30 CAQGRVFWDGYTF TGTGCTCAAGGGAGGGTTTTTTGGGATGGCTACACCTTC
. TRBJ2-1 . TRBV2 CASSVFGTSYNEQFF TGTGCCAGCAGTGTCTTCGGGACATCTTACAATGAGCAGTTCTTC
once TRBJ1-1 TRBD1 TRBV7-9 CASSLQGETEAFF TGTGCCAGCAGCCTACAGGGGGAGACTGAAGCTTTCTTT
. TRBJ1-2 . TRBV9 CASSKGSGDFYGYTF TGTGCCAGCAGCAAAGGGTCGGGGGACTTCTATGGCTACACCTTC
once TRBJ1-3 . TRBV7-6 CASSSDTSSGNTIYF TGTGCCAGCAGCTCGGACACGAGCTCTGGAAACACCATATATTTT
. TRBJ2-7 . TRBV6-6 CASRHAASSYEQYF TGTGCCAGCAGGCACGCGGCGAGCTCCTACGAGCAGTACTTC
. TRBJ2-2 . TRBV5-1 CASSPVGPGELFF TGCGCCAGCAGTCCAGTGGGGCCCGGGGAGCTGTTTTTT
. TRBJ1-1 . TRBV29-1 CSGGEINTEAFF TGCAGCGGGGGGGAAATTAACACTGAAGCTTTCTTT
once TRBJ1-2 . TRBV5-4 CASSLGTWANYGYTF TGTGCCAGCAGCTTGGGGACTTGGGCTAACTATGGCTACACCTTC
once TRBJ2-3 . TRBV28 CASNPRPGRSTDTQYF TGTGCCAGCAATCCCCGCCCCGGCAGGAGCACAGATACGCAGTATTTT
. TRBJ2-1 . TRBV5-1 CASSLVQGGNEQFF TGCGCCAGCAGCTTGGTCCAGGGAGGCAATGAGCAGTTCTTC
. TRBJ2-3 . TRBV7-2 CASSTIPEAQYF TGTGCCAGCAGTACCATACCTGAGGCGCAGTATTTT
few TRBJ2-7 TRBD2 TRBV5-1 CASSLPGRDEQYF TGCGCCAGCAGCTTGCCCGGGAGGGACGAGCAGTACTTC
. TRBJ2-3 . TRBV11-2 CASTREAGITDTQYF TGTGCCAGCACCAGGGAGGCGGGGATCACAGATACGCAGTATTTT
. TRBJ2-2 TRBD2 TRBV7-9 CASSSNNQGLARTGELFF TGTGCCAGCAGCTCAAACAATCAGGGACTAGCGAGAACCGGGGAGCTGTTTTTT
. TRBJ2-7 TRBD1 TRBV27 CASSSGQSYEQYF TGTGCCAGCTCCTCGGGACAGTCCTACGAGCAGTACTTC
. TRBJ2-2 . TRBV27 CASWKGVGQRHFTGELFF TGTGCCAGTTGGAAGGGGGTAGGACAGAGACACTTCACCGGGGAGCTGTTTTTT
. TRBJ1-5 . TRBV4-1 CASSQVGGGQPQHF TGCGCCAGCAGCCAAGTGGGTGGGGGCCAGCCCCAGCATTTT
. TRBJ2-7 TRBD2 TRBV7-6 CASSPRGGGINYEQYF TGTGCCAGCAGCCCTCGGGGCGGGGGTATAAACTACGAGCAGTACTTC
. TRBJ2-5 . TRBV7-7 CASSRPGVRETQYF TGTGCTAGCAGCCGCCCCGGGGTGCGGGAGACCCAGTACTTC
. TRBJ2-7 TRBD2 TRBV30 CAWSAGGTYEQYF TGTGCCTGGAGTGCCGGGGGGACCTACGAGCAGTACTTC
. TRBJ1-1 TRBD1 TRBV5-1 CASRDRKINTEAFF TGCGCCAGCCGGGACAGAAAAATAAACACTGAAGCTTTCTTT
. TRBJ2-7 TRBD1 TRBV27 CASSWAGQGRYEQYF TGTGCCAGCAGCTGGGCCGGACAGGGGAGGTACGAGCAGTACTTC
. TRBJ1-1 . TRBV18 CASSTRVDTEAFF TGCGCCAGCTCAACCAGGGTTGACACTGAAGCTTTCTTT